What follows are 8 T cell receptor beta chains derived from one specimen sequenced in a study of cytomegalovirus exposure and HLA in healthy donors. The primer mix had 60 Vbeta and 13 Jbeta primers. Clones were sequenced by immunoSEQ multiplex PCR, and TCRdb holds only the in-frame ones, with some missing. The sample carries some 150,000 clones, around 80% recorded once. Sequenced: PBMCs. These TCRs come from a male donor in good health and CMV-seronegative.

The V and J genes are TRBV30 and TRBJ2-2; 10 nucleotides align to TRBD2. Germline-derived CDR1 and CDR2 are GTSNPN and SVGIG (reference sequence). This CDR3 contains 14 residues. After removal of 2 bases from V and 7 bases from J, the junction contained 4 bases not matched to a gene. CDR3 residues: CAWSSGRVRGELFF. DNA for the CDR3: TGTGCCTGGAGTAGCGGGAGGGTACGCGGGGAGCTGTTTTTT. Based on the CDR3 plus reference TRBV30 and TRBJ2-2, the full variable domain is SQTIHQWPATLVQPVGSPLSLECTVEGTSNPNLYWYRQAAGRGLQLLFYSVGIGQISSEVPQNLSASRPQDRQFILSSKKLLLSDSGFYLCAWSSGRVRGELFFGEGSRLTVL.

This clone was found a few times. The chain carries TRBV28 and TRBJ2-3; TRBD2 agrees at 12 bases. Germline CDR1 reads MDHEN; CDR2 reads SYDVKM. Losses at the gene ends were 5 bases for V and 0 bases for J; bases not matched to a gene: 6. The CDR3 is 17 amino acids. This CDR3 is CASSLHLAGGSTDTQYF. Written as DNA, the CDR3 is TGTGCCAGCAGTCTCCATCTAGCGGGGGGGAGCACAGATACGCAGTATTTT.

This rearrangement joins TRBV7-3 to TRBJ1-1; TRBD1 is a possible D gene (5 bases). Trimming removed 5 bases from V and 1 base from J, with 8 bases in between. Germline V gene data show CDR1 as SGHTA and CDR2 as FQGTGA. The CDR3 contains 13 residues. The CDR3 loop reads CASSQTGNTEAFF. The CDR3 bases are TGTGCCAGCAGCCAAACAGGGAACACTGAAGCTTTCTTT.

V gene TRBV18 combines with J gene TRBJ2-7, with 10 nucleotides matching TRBD1. The CDR3 consists of 13 residues. The germline V gene has CDR1 KGHSH and CDR2 LQKENI. The V and J ends lost 5 bases and 5 bases, in that order; junction bases with no gene match: 3. CDR3 sequence reads: CASSAGTGDEQYF. The CDR3 DNA follows: TGTGCCAGCTCAGCCGGGACAGGGGACGAGCAGTACTTC.

This sequence joins TRBV5-5 and TRBJ2-7; 8 nucleotides line up with TRBD1. The germline CDR1 and CDR2 sequences are SGHKS and YYEKEE (reference sequence). The CDR3 consists of 14 residues. J lost 3 bases, V lost 2 bases, and 4 bases had no gene match. The CDR3 nucleotides read TGTGCCAGCAGCTTATGGGACAGGAACTACGAGCAGTACTTC. Protein: CASSLWDRNYEQYF.

The chain uses TRBV4-1 and TRBJ1-5; D is ambiguous. With 5 bases removed from V and 1 base from J, the gap between germline ends came to 24 bases. The germline V gene encodes CDR1 MGHRA and CDR2 YSYEKL. This CDR3 has 19 amino acids. CDR3 loop: CASSFRAAGGLGSNQPQHF. Here the CDR3 DNA reads TGCGCCAGCAGCTTTCGGGCCGCAGGCGGGTTGGGGAGCAATCAGCCCCAGCATTTT.

J is TRBJ2-7 and V is TRBV6-5, with TRBD2 matching 10 bases. Germline CDR1 is MNHEY and CDR2 is SVGAGI. The V and J ends lost 2 bases and 4 bases, in that order; junction bases with no gene match: 5. The CDR3 runs to 15 residues. The CDR3 DNA reads TGTGCCAGCAGTTACGGCCTAGCGGGAGAATACGAGCAGTACTTC. This translates into CASSYGLAGEYEQYF.

This clone was detected only a few times. The chain uses TRBV14 and TRBJ2-5; D gene ambiguous. The CDR3 runs to 15 residues. Trimming took 2 bases from V and 0 from J, leaving 10 bases between them. Germline values: CDR1 SGHDN, CDR2 FVKESK. CDR3 sequence reads: CASSQPQWYQETQYF. CDR3 sequence (DNA): TGTGCCAGCAGCCAACCACAGTGGTACCAAGAGACCCAGTACTTC.